The next 24 T cell receptor beta chains were all read from a single sample in a study of blood T cell repertoires in COVID-19. Profiled with immunoSEQ multiplex PCR; TCRdb holds only in-frame clones, not every one. The sample yields about 120,000 clones, roughly three quarters seen once. The source material was peripheral blood. The receptors were sampled from a human donor in a cohort sampled during active COVID-19.

The V and J genes are TRBV5-4 and TRBJ2-7, with TRBD1 matching over 10 bases. Losses at the gene ends were 4 bases for V and 4 bases for J; bases not matched to a gene: 5. Germline V gene lookup returns CDR1 SGHNT and CDR2 YYREEE (reference sequence). CDR3 length: 14 residues. CDR3 in DNA: TGTGCCAGCAGCCCACGGACAGGGGGATACGAGCAGTACTTC. Amino acids: CASSPRTGGYEQYF.

This chain connects TRBV19 to TRBJ1-4; D is ambiguous. This CDR3 is 14 amino acids long. Germline V CDR1 and CDR2: LNHDA, SQIVND (reference sequence). The V and J ends lost 3 bases and 8 bases respectively, with 13 bases between them. CDR3 protein: CASSISGDEEKLFF. DNA of the CDR3: TGTGCCAGTAGTATCTCCGGGGATGAGGAAAAACTGTTTTTT. Full variable domain (missing parts from reference TRBV19 and TRBJ1-4): DGGITQSPKYLFRKEGQNVTLSCEQNLNHDAMYWYRQDPGQGLRLIYYSQIVNDFQKGDIAEGYSVSREKKESFPLTVTSAQKNPTAFYLCASSISGDEEKLFFGSGTQLSVL.

This clone has just a few counts. V is TRBV5-4 and J is TRBJ2-7; TRBD1 matches at 8 bases. CDR3 length equals 14 residues. Germline V gene sequence: CDR1 SGHNT, CDR2 YYREEE (reference sequence). The J segment lost 6 bases and the V segment lost 0 bases, leaving 5 bases of the junction unmatched. The CDR3 spells CASSLAGTGLEQYF. The CDR3 DNA reads TGTGCCAGCAGCTTGGCCGGGACAGGCCTCGAGCAGTACTTC.

This clone has a handful of counts. This chain uses TRBV28 with TRBJ1-4; 8 nucleotides agree with TRBD1. CDR1 is MDHEN and CDR2 is SYDVKM in the germline V gene. This CDR3 spans 14 amino acids. Losses at the gene ends were 5 bases for V and 8 bases for J; bases not matched to a gene: 7. CDR3 sequence (DNA): TGTGCCAGCAGTACAGACAGGGGCGCCGAAAAACTGTTTTTT. Translated: CASSTDRGAEKLFF. Together with reference TRBV28 and TRBJ1-4, the CDR3 gives the full variable domain: DVKVTQSSRYLVKRTGEKVFLECVQDMDHENMFWYRQDPGLGLRLIYFSYDVKMKEKGDIPEGYSVSREKKERFSLILESASTNQTSMYLCASSTDRGAEKLFFGSGTQLSVL.

V and J are TRBV19 and TRBJ1-6; no clear D. The CDR3 spans 15 residues. The V end was cut by 1 base, the J end by 7 bases, with 11 bases between. CDR1 is LNHDA and CDR2 is SQIVND in the germline V gene (reference sequence). The CDR3 loop reads CASSIGGGTNSPLHF. DNA for the CDR3: TGTGCCAGTAGTATAGGAGGAGGCACGAATTCACCCCTCCACTTT.

The V gene is TRBV4-2, the J gene TRBJ2-7; tentative D call: TRBD2 (5 bases). This CDR3 has 14 amino acids. Germline CDR1 LGHNA, CDR2 YNFKEQ. The V end was cut by 1 base, the J end by 6 bases, with 13 bases between. CDR3 loop: CASSQAQGLFEQYF. CDR3 in DNA: TGTGCCAGCAGCCAAGCCCAAGGACTCTTCGAGCAGTACTTC.

The chain carries TRBV27 and TRBJ2-3, with 10 bases aligning to TRBD2. CDR1 MNHEY and CDR2 SMNVEV come from the germline V gene (reference sequence). This CDR3 region has 19 residues. J was trimmed by 1 base and V by 2 bases; bases with no gene match: 12. This CDR3 reads CASSLEGLAGASGTDTQYF. CDR3 DNA: TGTGCCAGCAGTTTAGAAGGTCTAGCGGGAGCCTCCGGCACAGATACGCAGTATTTT.

The chain joins TRBV3-1 (or the pseudogene TRBV3-2) to TRBJ1-1; 9 nucleotides line up with TRBD1. The CDR3 totals 15 residues. Germline V gene lookup returns CDR1 LGHDT and CDR2 YNNKEL (reference sequence). Germline trimming cut 4 bases from V and 4 bases from J; bases unmatched to any gene: 7. CDR3 sequence: CASSPRDRESTEAFF. CDR3 DNA sequence: TGTGCCAGCAGCCCCAGGGACAGGGAAAGCACTGAAGCTTTCTTT.

With respect to this clone: An end of the junction differs from the germline gene, which may be a read error. This chain connects TRBV4-1 to TRBJ2-2; weak D call: TRBD2 (5 bases). This CDR3 region has 17 residues. Germline V gives CDR1 MGHRA, CDR2 YSYEKL. CDR3 region: CASSTHSGSGNPGELFF. For the CDR3, the DNA is TGCGCCAGCAGCACCCATTCCGGGTCCGGGAACCCCGGGGAGCTGTTTTTT.

This clone has only a few counts. The J gene is TRBJ2-1, the V gene TRBV2; tentatively, D is TRBD2 (7 bases). The germline CDR1 and CDR2 sequences are SNHLY and FYNNEI. The CDR3 is made up of 15 amino acids. Trimming stripped 7 bases from V and 5 bases from J, with 18 bases between. As DNA, the CDR3 is TGTGCCAGCACCGGAGGGGGGGTGCCACACAATGAGCAGTTCTTC. Translating gives CASTGGGVPHNEQFF.

The chain is built from TRBV5-6 and TRBJ1-6; 7 bases fit TRBD1. The germline V gene encodes CDR1 SGHDT and CDR2 YYEEEE. The V and J ends lost 0 bases and 7 bases, in that order; junction bases with no gene match: 1. There are 14 residues in the CDR3. The DNA of the CDR3 is TGTGCCAGCAGCTTGGGGGGACAGAATTCACCCCTCCACTTT. It is translated as CASSLGGQNSPLHF. Based on the CDR3 plus reference TRBV5-6 and TRBJ1-6, the full variable domain is DAGVTQSPTHLIKTRGQQVTLRCSPKSGHDTVSWYQQALGQGPQFIFQYYEEEERQRGNFPDRFSGHQFPNYSSELNVNALLLGDSALYLCASSLGGQNSPLHFGNGTRLTVT.

V gene TRBV27 combines with J gene TRBJ1-6, with a possible D match to TRBD1 (5 bases). CDR1 and CDR2 (germline): MNHEY, SMNVEV (reference sequence). The CDR3 length is 14 residues. Trimming took 3 bases from V and 4 from J, leaving 7 bases between them. The CDR3 DNA reads TGTGCCAGCAGTTTGACAGAATATAATTCACCCCTCCACTTT. It codes for CASSLTEYNSPLHF.

The chain uses TRBV5-5 and TRBJ2-7; TRBD1 matches at 10 bases. V gave up 4 bases and J gave up 4 bases; unmatched junction bases: 8. Per germline, CDR1 SGHKS and CDR2 YYEKEE (reference sequence). This CDR3 region has 15 residues. CDR3 in amino acids: CASSPGTGALYEQYF. The DNA for the CDR3 is TGTGCCAGCAGCCCCGGGACAGGGGCTTTGTACGAGCAGTACTTC.

The chain combines TRBV5-6 with TRBJ2-7; 12 positions agree with TRBD2. The CDR3 contains 15 residues. Trimming at V came to 4 bases and at J to 4 bases, leaving 6 bases not matched to a gene. The germline CDR1 and CDR2 sequences are SGHDT and YYEEEE. The CDR3 bases are TGTGCCAGCAGCGTTCTAGCGGGGGGGAGATACGAGCAGTACTTC. Translated, it gives CASSVLAGGRYEQYF.

The chain couples TRBV5-1 to TRBJ2-5; no firm D call. In germline, CDR1 is SGHRS, CDR2 YFSETQ. The CDR3 spans 16 residues. Trimming removed 0 bases at V and 1 base at J, with 13 bases between. CDR3 in amino acids: CASSLATQARQETQYF. The CDR3 nucleotides are TGCGCCAGCAGCTTGGCTACGCAGGCGCGCCAAGAGACCCAGTACTTC.

The V gene is TRBV5-8, the J gene TRBJ2-2; D perhaps matches TRBD1 (5 bases). Germline loops: CDR1 SGHTS, CDR2 YDEGEE. The CDR3 consists of 15 residues. The V and J ends lost 3 bases and 5 bases respectively, with 14 bases between them. In nucleotides, the CDR3 is TGTGCCAGCAGCTCAACACCGACAGAGACCGGGGAGCTGTTTTTT. As protein: CASSSTPTETGELFF.

The genes are TRBV13 and TRBJ1-1, with 7 bases that match TRBD1. The CDR3 length is 13 residues. V lost 5 bases to trimming and J lost 5 bases; unmatched junction nucleotides: 5. In germline, CDR1 is PRHDT, CDR2 FYEKMQ (reference sequence). DNA of the CDR3: TGTGCCAGCAGCCAACAGGGGAGGACTGAAGCTTTCTTT. This encodes CASSQQGRTEAFF.

This clone was recorded at least ten times. The chain employs TRBV2 and TRBJ1-1; TRBD1 might be the D (6 bases). Germline CDR1 SNHLY, CDR2 FYNNEI. The CDR3 is 16 residues long. The V gene lost 8 bases and the J gene lost 2 bases, with 21 bases spanning the gap. As DNA, the CDR3 is TGTGCCAGCCCACAACAGGGTGGGGGTCTTAACACTGAAGCTTTCTTT. Translating it yields CASPQQGGGLNTEAFF.

J is TRBJ2-7 and V is TRBV6-5, with 9 positions matching TRBD2. Germline CDR1 is MNHEY and CDR2 is SVGAGI. The CDR3 extends over 15 amino acids. With 8 bases clipped from V and 2 bases from J, the junction kept 10 bases outside the gene matches. The CDR3 region is CASVPAGGQTYEQYF. Here the CDR3 DNA reads TGTGCCAGCGTGCCAGCGGGAGGCCAAACCTACGAGCAGTACTTC.

The chain combines TRBV27 with TRBJ1-3; D might be TRBD1 (6 bases). The ends were cut back, 6 bases at V and 0 bases at J, with 12 bases in the middle. Per the germline V gene, CDR1 is MNHEY and CDR2 is SMNVEV (reference sequence). CDR3 length: 15 residues. The CDR3 DNA follows: TGTGCCAGCAGCCCCAGGGGTTCCTCTGGAAACACCATATATTTT. Residues: CASSPRGSSGNTIYF.

The rearrangement links TRBV5-6 to TRBJ1-5, with no clear D. V lost 3 bases and J lost 4, with 14 bases in between. The CDR3 runs 15 residues. The germline V gene encodes CDR1 SGHDT and CDR2 YYEEEE. The CDR3 loop is CASSYGGRGNQPQHF. The CDR3 nucleotides read TGTGCCAGCAGCTATGGCGGCCGGGGAAATCAGCCCCAGCATTTT.

The table lists this clone with many counts. The CDR3 protein is CATHGTGDYNEQFF. The CDR3 nucleotides read TGTGCCACCCACGGGACAGGGGATTACAATGAGCAGTTCTTC. The V call is TRBV19, the J call TRBJ2-1; 10 bases match TRBD1. The germline gives CDR1 LNHDA, CDR2 SQIVND (reference sequence). The CDR3 runs 14 residues. The ends lost 10 bases at V and 4 bases at J; junction bases unmatched: 7.

CDR3 in DNA: TGTGCCAGCAGCTGGGACGGTGGAGGGATGGACACTGAAGCTTTCTTT. As protein: CASSWDGGGMDTEAFF. The chain is built from TRBV7-9 and TRBJ1-1; D possibly corresponds to TRBD1 (5 bases). The V gene's germline CDR1 is SEHNR and CDR2 FQNEAQ (reference sequence). The CDR3 has 16 residues. V gave up 4 bases and J gave up 3 bases, with 18 bases separating them.

This clone has a handful of counts. The chain has TRBV4-1 and TRBJ2-7, with TRBD2 matching 10 bases. The CDR3 runs to 14 residues. The V segment lost 4 bases and the J segment 5 bases; nucleotides outside the gene matches: 5. Germline V gene data show CDR1 as MGHRA and CDR2 as YSYEKL. The CDR3 loop reads CASSPSGSLNEQYF. CDR3 in DNA: TGCGCCAGCAGCCCTAGCGGGAGTTTAAACGAGCAGTACTTC.